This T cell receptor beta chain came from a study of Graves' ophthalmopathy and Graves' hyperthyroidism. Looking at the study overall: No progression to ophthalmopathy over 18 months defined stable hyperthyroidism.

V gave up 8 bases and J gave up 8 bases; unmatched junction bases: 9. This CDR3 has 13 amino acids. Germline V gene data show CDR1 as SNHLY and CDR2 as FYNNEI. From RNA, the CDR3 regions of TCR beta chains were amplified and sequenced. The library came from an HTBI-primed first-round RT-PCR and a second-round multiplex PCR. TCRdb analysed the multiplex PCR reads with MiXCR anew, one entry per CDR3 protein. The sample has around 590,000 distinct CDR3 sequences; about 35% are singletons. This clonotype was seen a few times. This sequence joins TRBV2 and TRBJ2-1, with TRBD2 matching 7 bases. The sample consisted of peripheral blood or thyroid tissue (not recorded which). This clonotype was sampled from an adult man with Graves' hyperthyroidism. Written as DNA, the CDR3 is TGTGCCAGCTCTACTAGCGTTCGAGATGAGCAGTTCTTC. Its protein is CASSTSVRDEQFF.